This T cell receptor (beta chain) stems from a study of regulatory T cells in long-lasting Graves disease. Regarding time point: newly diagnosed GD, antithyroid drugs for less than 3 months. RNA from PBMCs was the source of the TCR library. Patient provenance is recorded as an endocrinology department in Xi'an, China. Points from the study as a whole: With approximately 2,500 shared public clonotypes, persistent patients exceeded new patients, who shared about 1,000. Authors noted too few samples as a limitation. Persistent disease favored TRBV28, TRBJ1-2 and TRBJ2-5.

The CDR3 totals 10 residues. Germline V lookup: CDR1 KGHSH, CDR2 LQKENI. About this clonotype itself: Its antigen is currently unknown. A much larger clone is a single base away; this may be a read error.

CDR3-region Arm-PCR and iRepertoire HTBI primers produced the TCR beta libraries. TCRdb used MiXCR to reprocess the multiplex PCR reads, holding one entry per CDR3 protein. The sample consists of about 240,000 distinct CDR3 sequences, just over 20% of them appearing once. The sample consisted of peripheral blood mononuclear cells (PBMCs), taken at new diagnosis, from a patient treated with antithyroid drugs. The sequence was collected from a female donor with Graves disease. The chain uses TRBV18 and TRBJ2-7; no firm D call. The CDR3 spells CASSSSERYF. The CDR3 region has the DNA TGTGCCAGCTCAAGCAGCGAGCGGTACTTC.